These 8 T cell receptor beta chains were sequenced from one sample in a study of tumor T cells in aggressive B-cell lymphoma. TCRdb keeps only in-frame clones here, not all; method: immunoSEQ multiplex PCR. The repertoire has approximately 4,000 clones, 91% of them found once; the top ten carry around 2.5%. Material: tumor tissue. These receptors all come from an adult with diffuse large B cell lymphoma.

The V call is TRBV4-3, the J call TRBJ2-1; D uncertain. Germline CDR1 and CDR2: LGHNA and YSLEER. Trimming stripped 2 bases from V and 4 bases from J, with 12 bases between. The CDR3 consists of 15 residues. CDR3 DNA sequence: TGCGCCAGCAGCCAAACGCCTAGTCCGTACAATGAGCAGTTCTTC. It encodes CASSQTPSPYNEQFF.

The chain carries TRBV7-9 and TRBJ2-7; possible D gene TRBD1, 5 bases. V lost 3 bases to trimming and J lost 7 bases, with 13 bases between them. The CDR3 is 13 amino acids. Germline V gives CDR1 SEHNR, CDR2 FQNEAQ (reference sequence). The CDR3 region has the DNA TGTGCCAGCAGCTTGTCGGCTGACAGAGAGCAGTACTTC. As protein: CASSLSADREQYF.

The rearrangement joins TRBV5-4 to TRBJ2-7; a possible D gene is TRBD2 (5 bases). Germline loops: CDR1 SGHNT, CDR2 YYREEE (reference sequence). This CDR3 has 12 residues. V was pared by 2 bases and J by 6 bases, with 9 bases between. For the CDR3, the DNA is TGTGCCAGCAGCTTAGGGAGTCTCGAGCAGTACTTC. Amino acids: CASSLGSLEQYF.

The V gene is TRBV10-3, the J gene TRBJ2-1; 8 bases align to TRBD2. Germline assignment: CDR1 ENHRY and CDR2 SYGVKD. CDR3 size: 14 residues. V was pared by 10 bases and J by 8 bases, with 13 bases of the junction left unmatched. The CDR3 DNA reads TGTGCCACCTCCCTGGGATCAGCGGGAGATGAGCAGTTCTTC. Translating it yields CATSLGSAGDEQFF.

This clone was picked up one time. The J gene is TRBJ2-1, the V gene TRBV6-5; D gene ambiguous. CDR1 is MNHEY and CDR2 is SVGAGI in the germline V gene. V gave up 7 bases and J gave up 8 bases, with 12 bases separating them. This CDR3 has 12 residues. The chain's CDR3 is CASTSGSDEQFF. The CDR3 DNA sequence: TGTGCCAGCACCTCCGGGTCCGATGAGCAGTTCTTC.

The rearrangement links TRBV30 to TRBJ2-2, with D possibly being TRBD1 (6 bases). Per the germline V gene, CDR1 is GTSNPN and CDR2 is SVGIG (reference sequence). Trimming shortened V by 3 bases and J by 6 bases, and 17 bases separated the two germline ends. This CDR3 contains 15 residues. The chain's CDR3 is CAWSRGLTGSGELFF. CDR3 coding DNA: TGTGCCTGGAGCCGAGGCCTAACAGGGTCCGGGGAGCTGTTTTTT.

The rearrangement links TRBV6-5 to TRBJ2-5, with unresolved D. The V gene lost 6 bases and the J gene lost 5 bases, with 7 bases spanning the gap. This CDR3 spans 11 amino acids. Germline V lookup: CDR1 MNHEY, CDR2 SVGAGI. CDR3 in DNA: TGTGCCAGCAGGTTTGCGGAGACCCAGTACTTC. This codes for CASRFAETQYF.

The chain carries TRBV6-1 and TRBJ2-5, with D possibly being TRBD1 (5 bases). Trimming left V 4 bases short and J 9 bases short, with 18 bases between. The CDR3 spans 14 residues. The germline V gene encodes CDR1 MNHNS and CDR2 SASEGT. CDR3 in DNA: TGTGCCAGCAGTGCAGTTTTAGGGGCCCTTCCCCAGTACTTC. Its translation: CASSAVLGALPQYF.